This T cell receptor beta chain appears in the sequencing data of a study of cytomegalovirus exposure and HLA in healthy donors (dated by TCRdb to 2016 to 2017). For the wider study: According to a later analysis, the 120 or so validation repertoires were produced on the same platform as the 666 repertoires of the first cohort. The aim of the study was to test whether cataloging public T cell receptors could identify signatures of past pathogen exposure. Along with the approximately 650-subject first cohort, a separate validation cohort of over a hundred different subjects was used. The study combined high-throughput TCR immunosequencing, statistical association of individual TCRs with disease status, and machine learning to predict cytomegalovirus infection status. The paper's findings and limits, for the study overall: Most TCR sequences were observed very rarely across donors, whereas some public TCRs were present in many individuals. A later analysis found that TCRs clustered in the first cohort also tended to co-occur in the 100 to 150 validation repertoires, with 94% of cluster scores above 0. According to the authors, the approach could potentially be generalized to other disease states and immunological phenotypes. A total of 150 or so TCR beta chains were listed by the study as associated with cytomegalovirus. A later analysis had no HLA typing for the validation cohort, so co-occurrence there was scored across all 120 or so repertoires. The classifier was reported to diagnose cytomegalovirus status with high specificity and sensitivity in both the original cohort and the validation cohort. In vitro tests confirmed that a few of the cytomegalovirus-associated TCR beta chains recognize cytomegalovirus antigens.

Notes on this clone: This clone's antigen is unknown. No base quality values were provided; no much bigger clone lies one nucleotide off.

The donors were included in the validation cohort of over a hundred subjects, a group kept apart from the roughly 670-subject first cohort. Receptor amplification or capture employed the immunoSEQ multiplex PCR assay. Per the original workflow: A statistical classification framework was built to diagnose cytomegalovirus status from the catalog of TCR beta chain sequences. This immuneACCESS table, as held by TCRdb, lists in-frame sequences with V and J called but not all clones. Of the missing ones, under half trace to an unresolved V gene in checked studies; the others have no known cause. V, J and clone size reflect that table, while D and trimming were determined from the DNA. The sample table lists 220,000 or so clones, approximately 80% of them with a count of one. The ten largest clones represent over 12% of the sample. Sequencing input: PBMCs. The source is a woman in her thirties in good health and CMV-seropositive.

CDR3 sequence: CASRAASGTEAFF. The DNA reads TGTGCCAGCAGGGCGGCTTCGGGCACTGAAGCTTTCTTT. The rearranged chain carries TRBV7-6 and TRBJ1-1, with no confidently assigned D gene. The germline V gene specifies SGHVS as CDR1 and FNYEAQ as CDR2. V and J are truncated by 6 bases and 4 bases respectively, leaving an intervening sequence of 12 bases. The CDR3 runs 13 residues from the cysteine to the phenylalanine. Left in the record is the CDR3 DNA by itself, 39 bases read in frame from the first base.